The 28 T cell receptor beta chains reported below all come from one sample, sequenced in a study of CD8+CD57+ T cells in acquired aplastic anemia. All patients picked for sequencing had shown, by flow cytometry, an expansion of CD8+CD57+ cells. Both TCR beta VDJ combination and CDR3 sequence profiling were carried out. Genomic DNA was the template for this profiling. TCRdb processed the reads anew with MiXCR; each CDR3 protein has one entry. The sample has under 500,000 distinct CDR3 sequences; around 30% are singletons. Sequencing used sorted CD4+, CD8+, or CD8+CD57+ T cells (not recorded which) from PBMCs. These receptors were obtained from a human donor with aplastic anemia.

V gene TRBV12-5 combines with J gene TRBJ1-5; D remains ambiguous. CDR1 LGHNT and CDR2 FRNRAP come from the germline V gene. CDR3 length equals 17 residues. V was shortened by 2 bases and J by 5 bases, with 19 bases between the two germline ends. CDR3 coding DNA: TGTGCTAGTGGTTTGTCCACCTTCCTGCCCGAATATCAGCCCCAGCATTTT. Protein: CASGLSTFLPEYQPQHF.

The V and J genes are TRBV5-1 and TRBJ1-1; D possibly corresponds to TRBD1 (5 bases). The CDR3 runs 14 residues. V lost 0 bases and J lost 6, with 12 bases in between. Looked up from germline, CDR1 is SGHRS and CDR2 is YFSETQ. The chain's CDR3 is CASSLDIGAPEAFF. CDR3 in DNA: TGCGCCAGCAGCTTGGATATAGGGGCTCCTGAAGCTTTCTTT.

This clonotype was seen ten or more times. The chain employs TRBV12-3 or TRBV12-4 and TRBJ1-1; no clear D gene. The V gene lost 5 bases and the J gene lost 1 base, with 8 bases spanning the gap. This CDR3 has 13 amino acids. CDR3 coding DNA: TGTGCCAGCAGTCCTCCCCCGAACACTGAAGCTTTCTTT. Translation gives CASSPPPNTEAFF.

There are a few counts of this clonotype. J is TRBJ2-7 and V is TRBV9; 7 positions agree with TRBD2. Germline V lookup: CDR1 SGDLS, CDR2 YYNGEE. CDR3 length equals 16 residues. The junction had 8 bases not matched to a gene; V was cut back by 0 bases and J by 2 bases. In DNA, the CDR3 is TGTGCCAGCAGCGTAGCTTCGGGAGGTGAAACCTACGAGCAGTACTTC. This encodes CASSVASGGETYEQYF.

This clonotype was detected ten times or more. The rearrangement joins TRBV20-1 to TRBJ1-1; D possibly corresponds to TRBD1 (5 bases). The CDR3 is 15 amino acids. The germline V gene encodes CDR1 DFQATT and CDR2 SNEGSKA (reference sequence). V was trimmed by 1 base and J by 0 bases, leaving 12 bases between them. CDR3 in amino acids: CSARGAGRMNTEAFF. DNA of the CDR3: TGCAGTGCTAGAGGGGCAGGGAGAATGAACACTGAAGCTTTCTTT.

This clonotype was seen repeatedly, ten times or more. The CDR3 region is CASSATQGPETQYF. The CDR3 region has the DNA TGTGCCAGCAGCGCTACACAGGGACCAGAGACCCAGTACTTC. J is TRBJ2-5 and V is TRBV9; D is possibly TRBD1 (6 bases). This CDR3 has 14 amino acids. Trimming left V 3 bases short and J 4 bases short, with 13 bases between. The germline V gene has CDR1 SGDLS and CDR2 YYNGEE.

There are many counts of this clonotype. The CDR3 DNA sequence: TGTGCCAGCAGTTCGGGACCGGCGGGCTATGGCTACACCTTC. It encodes CASSSGPAGYGYTF. The genes are TRBV25-1 and TRBJ1-2; tentative D call: TRBD1 (5 bases). The germline V and J ends were trimmed by 5 bases and 4 bases, with 14 bases remaining between them. Germline CDR1 and CDR2: MGHDK and SYGVNS. The CDR3 is 14 residues long.

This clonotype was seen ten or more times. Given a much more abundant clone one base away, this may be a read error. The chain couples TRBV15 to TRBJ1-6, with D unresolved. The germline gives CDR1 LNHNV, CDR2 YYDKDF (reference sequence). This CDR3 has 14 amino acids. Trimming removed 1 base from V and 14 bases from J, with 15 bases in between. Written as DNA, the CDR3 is TGTGCCACCAGCAGAGGTCACCGAATTGGAGCCCTCCACTTT. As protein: CATSRGHRIGALHF.

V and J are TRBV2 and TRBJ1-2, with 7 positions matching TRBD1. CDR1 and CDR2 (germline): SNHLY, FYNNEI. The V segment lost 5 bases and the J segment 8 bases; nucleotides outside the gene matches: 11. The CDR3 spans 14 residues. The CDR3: CASSSPTGWKGYTF. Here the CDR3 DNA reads TGTGCCAGCAGTTCTCCGACAGGGTGGAAAGGCTACACCTTC.

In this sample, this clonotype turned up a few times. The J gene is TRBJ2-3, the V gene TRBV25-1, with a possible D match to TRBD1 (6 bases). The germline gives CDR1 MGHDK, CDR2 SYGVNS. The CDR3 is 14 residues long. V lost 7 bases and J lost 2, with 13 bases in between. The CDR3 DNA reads TGTGCCAGCACCCTCGACAGGACCACAGATACGCAGTATTTT. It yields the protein CASTLDRTTDTQYF.

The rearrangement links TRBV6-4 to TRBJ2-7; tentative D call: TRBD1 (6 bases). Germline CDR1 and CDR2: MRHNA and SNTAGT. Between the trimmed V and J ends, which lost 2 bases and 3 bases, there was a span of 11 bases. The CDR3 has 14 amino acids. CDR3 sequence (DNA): TGTGCCAGCAGTGACAGGGACACCCTCTACGAGCAGTACTTC. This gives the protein CASSDRDTLYEQYF.

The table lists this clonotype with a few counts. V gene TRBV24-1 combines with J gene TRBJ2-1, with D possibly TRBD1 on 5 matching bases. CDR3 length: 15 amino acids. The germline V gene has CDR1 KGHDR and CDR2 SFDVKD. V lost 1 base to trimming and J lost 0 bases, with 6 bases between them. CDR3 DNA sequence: TGTGCCACCAGTGATTTCGACAGCTCCTACAATGAGCAGTTCTTC. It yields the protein CATSDFDSSYNEQFF.

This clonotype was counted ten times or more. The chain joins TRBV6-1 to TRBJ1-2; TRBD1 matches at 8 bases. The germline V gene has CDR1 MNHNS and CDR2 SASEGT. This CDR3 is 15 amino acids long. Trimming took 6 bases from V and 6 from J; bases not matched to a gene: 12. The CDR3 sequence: CASRENPGQAHGYTF. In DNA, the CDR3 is TGTGCCAGCAGGGAGAACCCGGGACAGGCCCATGGCTACACCTTC.

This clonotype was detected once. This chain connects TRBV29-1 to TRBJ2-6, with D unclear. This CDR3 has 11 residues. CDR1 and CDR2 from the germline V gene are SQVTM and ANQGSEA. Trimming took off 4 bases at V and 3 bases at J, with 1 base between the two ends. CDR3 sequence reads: CSVGGANVLTF. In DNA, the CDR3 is TGCAGCGTTGGTGGGGCCAACGTCCTGACTTTC.

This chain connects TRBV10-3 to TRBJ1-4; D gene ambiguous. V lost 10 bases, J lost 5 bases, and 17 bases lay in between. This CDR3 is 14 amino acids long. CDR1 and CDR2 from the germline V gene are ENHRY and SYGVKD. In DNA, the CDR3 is TGTGCCAGTTCCCCTGGCAGGACCAATGAAAAACTGTTTTTT. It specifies CASSPGRTNEKLFF.

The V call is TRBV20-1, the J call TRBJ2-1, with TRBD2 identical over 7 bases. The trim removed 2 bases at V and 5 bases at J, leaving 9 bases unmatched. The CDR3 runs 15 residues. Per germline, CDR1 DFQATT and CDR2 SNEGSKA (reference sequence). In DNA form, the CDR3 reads TGCAGTGCTAGACTAAACCACCGGGGGGACAATGAGCAGTTCTTC. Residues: CSARLNHRGDNEQFF.

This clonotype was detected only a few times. The CDR3 spells CASSFDRENQPQHF. CDR3 nucleotides: TGTGCCAGCAGCTTTGACAGGGAGAATCAGCCCCAGCATTTT. The chain employs TRBV7-9 and TRBJ1-5; 7 nucleotides line up with TRBD1. The CDR3 has 14 residues. After removal of 3 bases from V and 4 bases from J, the junction contained 3 bases not matched to a gene. Germline CDR1 is SEHNR and CDR2 is FQNEAQ (reference sequence).

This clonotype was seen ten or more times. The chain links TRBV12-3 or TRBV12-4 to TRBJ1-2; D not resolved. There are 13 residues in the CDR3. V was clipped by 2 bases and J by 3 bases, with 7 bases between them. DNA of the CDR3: TGTGCCAGCAGTTTACGCGGGTACTATGGCTACACCTTC. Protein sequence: CASSLRGYYGYTF.

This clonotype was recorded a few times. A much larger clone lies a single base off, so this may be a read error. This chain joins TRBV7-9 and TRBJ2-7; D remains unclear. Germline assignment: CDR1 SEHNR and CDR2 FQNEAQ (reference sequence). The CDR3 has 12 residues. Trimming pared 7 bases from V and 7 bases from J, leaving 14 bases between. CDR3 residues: CASMRITEEQYF. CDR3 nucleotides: TGTGCCAGCATGCGGATCACAGAGGAGCAGTACTTC.

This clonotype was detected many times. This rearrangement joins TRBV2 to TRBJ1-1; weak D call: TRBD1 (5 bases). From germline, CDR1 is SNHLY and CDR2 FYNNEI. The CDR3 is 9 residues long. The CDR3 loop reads CARGTEAFF. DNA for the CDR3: TGTGCGAGGGGCACTGAAGCTTTCTTT.

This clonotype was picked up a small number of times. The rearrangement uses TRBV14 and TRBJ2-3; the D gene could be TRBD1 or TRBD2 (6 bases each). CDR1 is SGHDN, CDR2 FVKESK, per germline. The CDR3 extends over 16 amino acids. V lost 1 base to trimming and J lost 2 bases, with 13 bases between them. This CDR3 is CASSQGARGVTDTQYF. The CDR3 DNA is TGTGCCAGCAGCCAAGGAGCTAGGGGGGTCACAGATACGCAGTATTTT.

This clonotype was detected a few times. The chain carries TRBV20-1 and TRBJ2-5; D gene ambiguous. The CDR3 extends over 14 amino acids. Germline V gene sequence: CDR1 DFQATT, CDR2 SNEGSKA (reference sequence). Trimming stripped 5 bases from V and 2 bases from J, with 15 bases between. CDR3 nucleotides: TGCAGTGCTTACCCCCGGACCAAACAAGAGACCCAGTACTTC. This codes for CSAYPRTKQETQYF.

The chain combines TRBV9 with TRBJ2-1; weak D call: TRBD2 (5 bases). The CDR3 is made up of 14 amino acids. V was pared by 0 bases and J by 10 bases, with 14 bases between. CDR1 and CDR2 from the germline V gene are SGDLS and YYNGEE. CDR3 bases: TGTGCCAGCAGCGTAGCGGCTAGCCCTACCGAGCAGTTCTTC. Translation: CASSVAASPTEQFF.

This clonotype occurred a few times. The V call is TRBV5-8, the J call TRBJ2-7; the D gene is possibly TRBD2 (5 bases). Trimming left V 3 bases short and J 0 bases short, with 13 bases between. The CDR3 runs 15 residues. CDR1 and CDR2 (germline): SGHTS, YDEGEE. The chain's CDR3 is CASSSPGLDSYEQYF. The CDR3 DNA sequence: TGTGCCAGCAGCTCCCCCGGACTGGACTCCTACGAGCAGTACTTC.

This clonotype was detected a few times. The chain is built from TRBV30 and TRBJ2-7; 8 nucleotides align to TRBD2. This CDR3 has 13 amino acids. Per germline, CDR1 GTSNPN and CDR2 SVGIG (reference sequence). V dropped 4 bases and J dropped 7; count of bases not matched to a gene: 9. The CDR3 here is CAWMISGGREQYF. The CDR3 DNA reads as TGTGCCTGGATGATTTCGGGAGGGCGGGAGCAGTACTTC.

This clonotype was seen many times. The CDR3 here is CASSELDSNYGYTF. CDR3 DNA: TGTGCCAGCAGTGAATTGGACAGCAACTATGGCTACACCTTC. The rearrangement joins TRBV25-1 to TRBJ1-2, with D possibly matching TRBD1 (6 bases). Trimming removed 1 base from V and 2 bases from J, with 8 bases in between. The CDR3 has 14 residues. Germline assignment: CDR1 MGHDK and CDR2 SYGVNS.

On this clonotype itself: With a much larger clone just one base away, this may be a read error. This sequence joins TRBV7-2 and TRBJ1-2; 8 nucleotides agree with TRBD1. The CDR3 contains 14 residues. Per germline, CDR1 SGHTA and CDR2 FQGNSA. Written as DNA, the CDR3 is TGTGCCGGCAGCACAACAGGACAGGGTTATGGCTACACCTTC. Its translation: CAGSTTGQGYGYTF.

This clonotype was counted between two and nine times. This CDR3 is CATLSLTNTEAFF. CDR3 DNA: TGTGCCACACTATCTCTTACGAACACTGAAGCTTTCTTT. This rearrangement joins TRBV6-1 to TRBJ1-1, with D unclear. This CDR3 region has 13 residues. Germline values: CDR1 MNHNS, CDR2 SASEGT. The V gene lost 10 bases and the J gene lost 1 base, with 13 bases spanning the gap.